A selection of T cell receptor beta chains follows, all from one sample in a study of cytomegalovirus exposure and HLA in healthy donors. The assay was immunoSEQ multiplex PCR, and TCRdb's table has in-frame clones only and misses some. The sample comprises 85,000 to 120,000 clones, roughly 82% of which are singletons, and about 1.6% rests with the top ten. The sequenced sample consisted of PBMCs. The receptors originated from a man aged 50 to 59 in good health and CMV-seronegative. The conserved cysteine and the conserved F or W are not part of the CDR3 here. The order of the fields is V gene, CDR3 protein.

V gene: TRBV30; CDR3 protein: AWSARNEQY
V gene: TRBV5-6; CDR3 protein: ASSLPGTGADTQY
V gene: TRBV4-1; CDR3 protein: ASSHLVTTSTGELF
V gene: TRBV18; CDR3 protein: ASSGQDTEAF
V gene: TRBV6-5; CDR3 protein: ASSYSGDRDDEQF
V gene: TRBV7-6; CDR3 protein: ASSFDSSNTGELF
V gene: TRBV5-1; CDR3 protein: ASSLEQDGNTEAF
V gene: TRBV4-2; CDR3 protein: ASSQGRQGNQPQH
V gene: TRBV5-1; CDR3 protein: ASSSQGAEDTQY
V gene: TRBV7-9; CDR3 protein: ASSMDSSYGYT
V gene: TRBV7-9; CDR3 protein: ASSFQGEGKLF
V gene: TRBV7-7; CDR3 protein: ASSLAGGWPPRMSNQPQH
V gene: TRBV10-1; CDR3 protein: ASSEDSDASRSGYT
V gene: TRBV6-5; CDR3 protein: ASSLGGTSYEQY
V gene: TRBV27; CDR3 protein: ASSTTSPQLANTYNEQF
V gene: TRBV25-1; CDR3 protein: ASSAQGANTEAF
V gene: TRBV9; CDR3 protein: ASSPRTGAADTQY
V gene: TRBV6-5; CDR3 protein: ASGRGVNTEAF
V gene: TRBV5-1; CDR3 protein: ASSPERVFTDTQY
V gene: TRBV6-5; CDR3 protein: ASNDRTEAF
V gene: TRBV6-1; CDR3 protein: ASSEAGSTKTSYGYT
V gene: TRBV15; CDR3 protein: ATSREERRNTEAF
V gene: TRBV19; CDR3 protein: ASSPQVLSGNTIY